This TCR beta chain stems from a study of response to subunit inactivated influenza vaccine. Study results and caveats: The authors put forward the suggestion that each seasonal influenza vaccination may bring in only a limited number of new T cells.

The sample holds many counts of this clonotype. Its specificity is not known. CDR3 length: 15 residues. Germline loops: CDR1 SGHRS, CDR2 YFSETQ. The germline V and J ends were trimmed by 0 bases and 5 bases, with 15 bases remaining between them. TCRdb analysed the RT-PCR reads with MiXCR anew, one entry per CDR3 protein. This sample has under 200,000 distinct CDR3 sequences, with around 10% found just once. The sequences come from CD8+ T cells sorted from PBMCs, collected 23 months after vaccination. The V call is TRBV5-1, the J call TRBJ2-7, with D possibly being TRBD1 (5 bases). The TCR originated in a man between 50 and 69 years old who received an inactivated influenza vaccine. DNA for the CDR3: TGCGCCAGCAGCTTGGGGAGCAGGGTTGCGGACGAGCAGTACTTC. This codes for CASSLGSRVADEQYF.